The clone carrying this T cell receptor (beta chain) was detected many times. It was RNA transcripts that yielded the amplified TCR beta CDR3 regions. HTBI primers drove first-round RT-PCR of the TCR CDR3. MiXCR, run by TCRdb on the multiplex PCR reads, gives a single entry per CDR3 protein. The profile shows 500,000 to 650,000 distinct CDR3 sequences, roughly 15% of them singletons. This record belongs to a study of T cells in Graves' hyperthyroidism and ophthalmopathy. Study as a whole: Blood was drawn when the patient was first diagnosed and still untreated.

Lactation, pregnancy, other autoimmune disease or uncontrolled infection excluded patients. This clonotype was sampled from a woman aged 50 to 60 with Graves' ophthalmopathy. The sequenced material came from blood.

The CDR3 region has the DNA TGTGCCAGCAGTTTAAGGGTTGGACAGGGTCGTGGCTACACCTTC. This translates into CASSLRVGQGRGYTF. The chain employs TRBV27 and TRBJ1-2; 8 bases agree with TRBD1. V trimming: 2 bases; J trimming: 7 bases; junction bases outside the gene matches: 9. CDR1 MNHEY and CDR2 SMNVEV come from the germline V gene (reference sequence). The CDR3 consists of 15 residues.